Listed here are 20 T cell receptor beta chains from one sample, sequenced in a study of breast tumors, draining lymph nodes, adjacent tissues. Breast cancer patients provided tissue from their axillary draining lymph nodes. Each CDR3 protein is one row after TCRdb ran MiXCR on the multiplex PCR reads. This table has around 250,000 distinct CDR3 sequences, 30% to 35% appearing once. Material: axillary lymph node tissue. The receptors originated from a female donor with breast cancer. Some clones in this sample may be carry-over from other donors' samples.

This clonotype was detected many times. The junction does not match germline at one end; this may be a read error. The chain has TRBV24-1 and TRBJ2-7; D unresolved. The CDR3 has 13 residues. Per the germline V gene, CDR1 is KGHDR and CDR2 is SFDVKD. CDR3 residues: CATGDENHYEQYF. DNA for the CDR3: TGTGCCACCGGTGACGAGAACCACTACGAGCAGTACTTC.

The sample holds many counts of this clonotype. The genes are TRBV2 and TRBJ1-5; possible D gene TRBD1, 5 bases. Trimming shortened V by 4 bases and J by 6 bases, and 22 bases separated the two germline ends. Germline assignment: CDR1 SNHLY and CDR2 FYNNEI. This CDR3 has 17 amino acids. The CDR3 loop is CASSGSPGGLPGQPQHF. The CDR3 DNA reads TGTGCCAGCAGTGGGAGTCCCGGGGGACTTCCCGGTCAGCCCCAGCATTTT. Looking up the rest from reference TRBV2 and TRBJ1-5 gives the full variable domain: EPEVTQTPSHQVTQMGQEVILRCVPISNHLYFYWYRQILGQKVEFLVSFYNNEISEKSEIFDDQFSVERPDGSNFTLKIRSTKLEDSAMYFCASSGSPGGLPGQPQHFGDGTRLSIL.

Details on this clonotype: This may stem from a read error, because a much larger clone lies one nucleotide away. In this CDR3 the conserved last residue, phenylalanine or tryptophan, is missing, so a read error is likely. The chain has TRBV5-1 and TRBJ2-2; D ambiguous. Germline V gives CDR1 SGHRS, CDR2 YFSETQ. V lost 0 bases and J 4 bases, leaving 7 bases between the germline ends. CDR3 length: 14 amino acids. CDR3 loop: CASSLGFGTGELFY. As DNA, the CDR3 is TGCGCCAGCAGCTTGGGATTTGGCACCGGGGAGCTGTTTTAT.

At least ten counts were recorded for this clonotype. The chain employs TRBV10-3 and TRBJ2-3, with 7 bases lining up with TRBD1. CDR1 is ENHRY and CDR2 is SYGVKD in the germline V gene. The V and J ends lost 9 bases and 2 bases, in that order; junction bases with no gene match: 5. The CDR3 sequence is 13 residues long. The CDR3 region has the DNA TGTGCCATAAGGGACAGCCTCACAGATACGCAGTATTTT. Protein product: CAIRDSLTDTQYF.

This clonotype was seen at least ten times. The rearrangement uses TRBV7-2 and TRBJ2-2; D ambiguous. CDR1 SGHTA and CDR2 FQGNSA come from the germline V gene. The CDR3 consists of 16 residues. V lost 2 bases, J lost 0 bases, and 10 bases lay in between. CDR3 coding DNA: TGTGCCAGCAGCTTATTAGGAACTACGAACACCGGGGAGCTGTTTTTT. Its translation: CASSLLGTTNTGELFF. Full variable domain (rest looked up from reference TRBV7-2 and TRBJ2-2): GAGVSQSPSNKVTEKGKDVELRCDPISGHTALYWYRQSLGQGLEFLIYFQGNSAPDKSGLPSDRFSAERTGGSVSTLTIQRTQQEDSAVYLCASSLLGTTNTGELFFGEGSRLTVL.

This clonotype was counted between two and nine times. The chain employs TRBV6-5 and TRBJ2-1; D possibly matches TRBD1 or TRBD2 (5 bases each). Germline loops: CDR1 MNHEY, CDR2 SVGAGI. The CDR3 contains 15 residues. Deletions cut 5 bases from V and 5 bases from J, with 16 bases between. For the CDR3, the DNA is TGTGCCAGCAGTACTACAGGTATGAGGGACAATGAGCAGTTCTTC. Translated: CASSTTGMRDNEQFF.

Worth noting for this clonotype: This could be a read error, since a much larger clone is one nucleotide away. The rearrangement links TRBV6-6 to TRBJ2-2; D is possibly TRBD1 (6 bases). The CDR3 covers 15 residues. The germline V gene has CDR1 MNHNY and CDR2 SVGAGI (reference sequence). The CDR3 DNA sequence: TGTGCCAGCAGTTCCCGACAGGCGAACATCGGGGAGCTGTTTTTT. Protein: CASSSRQANIGELFF.

Of note for this clonotype: A junction end diverges from the germline sequence, so it may reflect a read error. The chain recombines TRBV7-3 with TRBJ2-2; maybe TRBD2 (5 bases). The CDR3 is 15 amino acids. Germline-derived CDR1 and CDR2 are SGHTA and FQGTGA. This chain's CDR3 is CASSLYGDGTGELSW. CDR3 nucleotide sequence: TGTGCCAGCAGCTTATACGGGGATGGAACCGGGGAGCTGTCTTGG.

This clonotype has at least ten counts. V gene TRBV4-1 combines with J gene TRBJ2-2; 8 bases line up with TRBD1. Germline loops: CDR1 MGHRA, CDR2 YSYEKL. The CDR3 length is 15 residues. V trimming: 3 bases; J trimming: 8 bases; junction bases outside the gene matches: 8. CDR3 nucleotides: TGCGCCAGCAGCCATCTAACAGGGGGTCAAGGGGAGCTGTTTTTT. The encoded protein is CASSHLTGGQGELFF.

V and J are TRBV12-3 or TRBV12-4 and TRBJ2-1; 7 bases match TRBD1. After removal of 6 bases from V and 1 base from J, the junction contained 3 bases not matched to a gene. The CDR3 is 14 residues long. The CDR3 coding sequence is TGTGCCAGCAGAGGACAGGAATCCTACAATGAGCAGTTCTTC. Translation gives CASRGQESYNEQFF.

This clonotype was counted at least ten times. This sequence joins TRBV20-1 and TRBJ2-3; TRBD2 is a possible D gene (7 bases). V dropped 0 bases and J dropped 4 bases, with 14 bases sitting between them. The CDR3 is 15 residues long. The germline V gene encodes CDR1 DFQATT and CDR2 SNEGSKA (reference sequence). This chain's CDR3 is CSARDYGGGADTQYF. The DNA of the CDR3 is TGCAGTGCTAGAGATTACGGCGGGGGCGCAGATACGCAGTATTTT.

Ten or more counts support this clonotype. The chain recombines TRBV25-1 with TRBJ1-2; D not resolved. Trimming left V 0 bases short and J 8 bases short, with 4 bases between. The CDR3 spans 11 residues. CDR1 is MGHDK, CDR2 SYGVNS, per germline. The CDR3 region has the DNA TGTGCCAGCAGTGAATATGGCGGCTACACCTTC. This gives the protein CASSEYGGYTF.

The table lists this clonotype with many counts. The V gene is TRBV29-1, the J gene TRBJ2-2; the match to TRBD1 covers 11 bases. J was trimmed by 3 bases and V by 0 bases; bases with no gene match: 3. This CDR3 spans 16 amino acids. In germline, CDR1 is SQVTM, CDR2 ANQGSEA. For the CDR3, the DNA is TGCAGCGTTGAAGATTGGGGACAGGGGGACACCGGGGAGCTGTTTTTT. It is translated as CSVEDWGQGDTGELFF.

As to this clonotype: The missing conserved phenylalanine or tryptophan at the end of this CDR3 makes a read error likely. No DNA is shown, since the ends of the CDR3 on it are uncertain; the CDR3 is the one TCRdb lists. The gene calls are TRBV24-1 and TRBJ2-2; the tabulated D call, TRBD2, remains unverified against the DNA. CDR1 and CDR2 from the germline V gene are KGHDR and SFDVKD. The CDR3 region is 17 residues in length, termini included. CDR3: CATSDTGLADNTGELMS.

This clonotype turned up a few times. The J gene is TRBJ2-1, the V gene TRBV7-9; 9 positions agree with TRBD2. The CDR3 is 19 amino acids. Germline CDR1 SEHNR, CDR2 FQNEAQ (reference sequence). The V and J ends lost 2 bases and 6 bases, in that order; junction bases with no gene match: 17. The CDR3 DNA is TGTGCCAGCAGCTTAAACGCGTTTGGGCGTAGCGGGAGACTCAATGAGCAGTTCTTC. Amino acid sequence: CASSLNAFGRSGRLNEQFF.

This chain connects TRBV7-9 to TRBJ2-1; D possibly uses TRBD1 or TRBD2 (5 bases each). Germline CDR1 is SEHNR and CDR2 is FQNEAQ (reference sequence). This CDR3 has 15 residues. Trimming removed 2 bases from V and 2 bases from J, with 10 bases in between. The CDR3 DNA reads as TGTGCCAGCAGCTTATGGCAGGGACCCTACAATGAGCAGTTCTTC. It is translated as CASSLWQGPYNEQFF.

This clonotype was detected only a few times. This could be a read error, since a much larger clone is one nucleotide away. This chain uses TRBV20-1 with TRBJ2-1, with 7 positions matching TRBD1. The V gene's germline CDR1 is DFQATT and CDR2 SNEGSKA (reference sequence). Trimming took 0 bases from V and 4 from J; bases not matched to a gene: 9. CDR3 length equals 16 residues. The CDR3 coding sequence is TGCAGTGCTAGAGATTCCGACAGGGAATCTTACAATGAGCAGTTCTTC. Its protein is CSARDSDRESYNEQFF.

This clonotype appeared a few times. The rearrangement uses TRBV12-3 or TRBV12-4 and TRBJ1-5, with D hard to call. The CDR3 has 15 amino acids. The germline V and J ends were trimmed by 3 bases and 4 bases, with 13 bases remaining between them. CDR3 sequence reads: CASSFGRGGNQPQHF. As DNA, the CDR3 is TGTGCCAGCAGTTTCGGGCGGGGAGGGAATCAGCCCCAGCATTTT.

This clonotype was detected many times. This may be a read error: a much more frequent sequence differs by one nucleotide. V usage is TRBV5-6 and J usage is TRBJ2-2; 7 nucleotides line up with TRBD2. The trim removed 4 bases at V and 4 bases at J, leaving 4 bases unmatched. Germline CDR1 reads SGHDT; CDR2 reads YYEEEE. CDR3 length: 14 residues. The DNA for the CDR3 is TGTGCCAGCAGCATTGCGGGAGCCACCGGGGAGCTGTTTTTT. Amino acids: CASSIAGATGELFF. Combining the CDR3 with reference TRBV5-6 and TRBJ2-2 gives the whole variable domain DAGVTQSPTHLIKTRGQQVTLRCSPKSGHDTVSWYQQALGQGPQFIFQYYEEEERQRGNFPDRFSGHQFPNYSSELNVNALLLGDSALYLCASSIAGATGELFFGEGSRLTVL.

With respect to this clonotype: Since a much larger clone is just one base distant, this may be a read error. A read error is likely, as this CDR3 ends without the conserved phenylalanine or tryptophan. The V gene is TRBV7-9, the J gene TRBJ2-5, with D hard to call. The better agreement between TRBJ2-1 and the DNA end casts doubt on the J call. The V gene's germline CDR1 is SEHNR and CDR2 FQNEAQ (reference sequence). The CDR3 has 14 amino acids. This CDR3 is CASSPAGSYNEQFL. CDR3 nucleotides: TGTGCCAGCAGCCCGGCCGGGTCCTACAATGAGCAGTTCCTC.